The 25 T cell receptor beta chains reported below all come from one sample, sequenced in a study of vaccination and CD4 T cells after COVID-19. Which antigens these TCRs recognize remains unknown. The study sequenced cultured CD4+ T cell DNA using the Oncomine TCR Beta short-read assay. A single record per CDR3 protein comes from TCRdb applying MiXCR to the PCR reads. The data hold about 15,000 distinct CDR3 sequences, with approximately 60% observed a single time. Specified treatment: 10-day PBMC culture with coronavirus spike peptide pools or control peptides (ViraFEST assay). The sample taken for sequencing was CD4+ T cells from blood, cultured in vitro. These receptors came from a human donor who had recovered from COVID-19.

The rearrangement uses TRBV12-3 or TRBV12-4 and TRBJ1-5, with D tentatively TRBD1 (5 bases). Between the trimmed V and J ends, which lost 3 bases and 2 bases, there was a span of 8 bases. The CDR3 totals 14 residues. CDR3 in amino acids: CASSFSGGNQPQHF. The CDR3 bases are TGTGCCAGCAGTTTCTCGGGGGGCAATCAGCCCCAGCATTTT.

The V and J genes are TRBV7-9 and TRBJ1-2; possible D gene TRBD1, 6 bases. The CDR3 extends over 12 amino acids. Germline loops: CDR1 SEHNR, CDR2 FQNEAQ (reference sequence). Between the trimmed V and J ends, which lost 5 bases and 9 bases, there was a span of 13 bases. The CDR3 region has the DNA TGTGCCAGCAGCCAGGACAGCGTCAGCTACACCTTC. It yields the protein CASSQDSVSYTF. Drawing the rest from reference TRBV7-9 and TRBJ1-2, the complete variable domain is DTGVSQNPRHKITKRGQNVTFRCDPISEHNRLYWYRQTLGQGPEFLTYFQNEAQLEKSRLLSDRFSAERPKGSFSTLEIQRTEQGDSAMYLCASSQDSVSYTFGSGTRLTVV.

This rearrangement joins TRBV7-8 to TRBJ2-2; possibly TRBD2 for D (5 bases). CDR1 and CDR2 from the germline V gene are SGHVS and FQNEAQ. There are 16 residues in the CDR3. V was clipped by 5 bases and J by 5 bases, with 18 bases between them. Here the CDR3 DNA reads TGTGCCAGCAGCCCCCGCGGGCTAGTAAGGACCGGGGAGCTGTTTTTT. Amino acid sequence: CASSPRGLVRTGELFF.

This chain links TRBV7-2 with TRBJ2-1; no reliable D call. V was pared by 1 base and J by 8 bases, with 12 bases between. From germline, CDR1 is SGHTA and CDR2 FQGNSA. This CDR3 has 14 residues. The CDR3 bases are TGTGCCAGCAGCTTAGACCTGCTATCATATGAGCAGTTCTTC. Amino acids: CASSLDLLSYEQFF.

The chain carries TRBV23-1 and TRBJ2-5; TRBD2 agrees at 7 bases. TRBV23-1 is designated an ORF whose function remains uncertain. This CDR3 spans 13 amino acids. V was pared by 11 bases and J by 2 bases, with 8 bases of the junction left unmatched. CDR3 sequence: CAPALARQETQYF. For the CDR3, the DNA is TGCGCCCCGGCACTAGCGCGACAAGAGACCCAGTACTTC.

V gene TRBV7-2 combines with J gene TRBJ2-3, with 7 bases matching TRBD2. Looked up from germline, CDR1 is SGHTA and CDR2 is FQGNSA. The J segment lost 3 bases and the V segment lost 0 bases, leaving 12 bases of the junction unmatched. This CDR3 spans 18 amino acids. This CDR3 is CASSLAVASGTGTDTQYF. The CDR3 DNA reads as TGTGCCAGCAGCTTAGCAGTTGCGAGCGGGACGGGGACAGATACGCAGTATTTT.

The J gene is TRBJ2-5, the V gene TRBV20-1, with 8 bases identical to TRBD2. The CDR3 length is 13 residues. The trim removed 6 bases at V and 12 bases at J, leaving 15 bases unmatched. The germline V gene has CDR1 DFQATT and CDR2 SNEGSKA (reference sequence). For the CDR3, the DNA is TGCAGTGCCCGAGACACCCGGGGACTAGGGGAGTACTTC. This gives the protein CSARDTRGLGEYF.

The rearrangement links TRBV20-1 to TRBJ1-2, with 10 positions matching TRBD1. Germline CDR1 reads DFQATT; CDR2 reads SNEGSKA (reference sequence). J was trimmed by 4 bases and V by 8 bases; bases with no gene match: 7. CDR3 length equals 13 residues. The chain's CDR3 is CSTGQGVIYGYTF. The CDR3 coding sequence is TGCAGTACTGGACAGGGGGTTATCTATGGCTACACCTTC.

This clonotype has only a few counts. The chain is built from TRBV5-4 and TRBJ2-5, with D perhaps matching TRBD2 (6 bases). Trimming cost V 3 bases and J 3 bases, with 15 bases left between them. This CDR3 has 15 residues. Germline V lookup: CDR1 SGHNT, CDR2 YYREEE (reference sequence). In DNA form, the CDR3 reads TGTGCCAGCAGCTCCGGAGGGGCGAGCGAAGAGACCCAGTACTTC. As protein: CASSSGGASEETQYF. Full variable domain (missing parts from reference TRBV5-4 and TRBJ2-5): ETGVTQSPTHLIKTRGQQVTLRCSSQSGHNTVSWYQQALGQGPQFIFQYYREEENGRGNFPPRFSGLQFPNYSSELNVNALELDDSALYLCASSSGGASEETQYFGPGTRLLVL.

This clonotype was detected only a few times. The V gene is TRBV7-2, the J gene TRBJ2-3; 9 positions agree with TRBD1. CDR1 and CDR2 from the germline V gene are SGHTA and FQGNSA. Trimming took 1 base from V and 4 from J; bases not matched to a gene: 0. The length of the CDR3 is 14 residues. The CDR3 reads CASSLGQGADTQYF. The CDR3 bases are TGTGCCAGCAGCTTAGGACAGGGGGCAGATACGCAGTATTTT.

The CDR3 nucleotides are TGTGCCAGCACCATAGGCGGGACTAACTCCTACAATGAGCAGTTCTTC. Translated: CASTIGGTNSYNEQFF. This rearrangement joins TRBV6-1 to TRBJ2-1; 7 bases are a match to TRBD2. J was trimmed by 0 bases and V by 7 bases; bases with no gene match: 9. Looked up from germline, CDR1 is MNHNS and CDR2 is SASEGT. The CDR3 extends over 16 amino acids.

The gene calls are TRBV4-3 and TRBJ2-1; TRBD1 might be the D (6 bases). The CDR3 runs 16 residues. Germline assignment: CDR1 LGHNA and CDR2 YSLEER. Trimming left V 0 bases short and J 3 bases short, with 12 bases between. CDR3 sequence (DNA): TGCGCCAGCAGCCAAGATAGGGGGTACCGCTACAATGAGCAGTTCTTC. It codes for CASSQDRGYRYNEQFF.

This sequence joins TRBV6-1 and TRBJ1-1; no clear D. Trimming shortened V by 7 bases and J by 7 bases, and 16 bases separated the two germline ends. Germline CDR1 MNHNS, CDR2 SASEGT. The CDR3 covers 13 residues. In DNA, the CDR3 is TGTGCCAGCATTCCAAGTAGCAGCCGTGAAGCTTTCTTT. This encodes CASIPSSSREAFF.

This clonotype was picked up a small number of times. The genes are TRBV19 and TRBJ1-2, with D possibly being TRBD1 (5 bases). V was pared by 4 bases and J by 2 bases, with 8 bases between. The CDR3 is 13 residues long. CDR1 and CDR2 from the germline V gene are LNHDA and SQIVND (reference sequence). The CDR3 loop reads CASSTRENYGYTF. CDR3 in DNA: TGTGCCAGTAGTACCAGGGAAAACTATGGCTACACCTTC.

This clonotype occurred a few times. The chain is built from TRBV12-3 or TRBV12-4 and TRBJ1-5; D remains ambiguous. The CDR3 is made up of 12 amino acids. V gave up 3 bases and J gave up 10 bases, with 10 bases separating them. CDR3 coding DNA: TGTGCCAGCAGTTTCAACCAAGAACCCCAGCATTTT. The encoded protein is CASSFNQEPQHF.

As to this clonotype: The junction departs from the called germline gene at one end, perhaps through a read error. V is TRBV2 and J is TRBJ2-5, with D unresolved. Germline-derived CDR1 and CDR2 are SNHLY and FYNNEI. This CDR3 spans 12 amino acids. The CDR3 nucleotides are TGTGTCAGCAGTGAGAGCTTAGAGACCCAGTACTTC. Translated: CVSSESLETQYF. Variable domain in full (rest from reference TRBV2 and TRBJ2-5): EPEVTQTPSHQVTQMGQEVILRCVPISNHLYFYWYRQILGQKVEFLVSFYNNEISEKSEIFDDQFSVERPDGSNFTLKIRSTKLEDSAMYFCVSSESLETQYFGPGTRLLVL.

V is TRBV2 and J is TRBJ2-1, with D tentatively TRBD1 or TRBD2 (6 bases each). Germline V gene data show CDR1 as SNHLY and CDR2 as FYNNEI. The CDR3 spans 13 residues. The V and J ends lost 7 bases and 5 bases respectively, with 12 bases between them. CDR3 sequence: CASIADSHNEQFF. CDR3 sequence (DNA): TGTGCCAGCATAGCGGACAGTCACAATGAGCAGTTCTTC.

The table lists this clonotype with a few counts. V gene TRBV7-3 combines with J gene TRBJ2-2; D gene unclear. Per germline, CDR1 SGHTA and CDR2 FQGTGA. Trimming stripped 1 base from V and 6 bases from J, with 21 bases between. This CDR3 comprises 18 residues. CDR3 in DNA: TGTGCCAGCAGCTTAATCCCCCCCCGTAGTCCTACTGCCGGGGAGCTGTTTTTT. Its translation: CASSLIPPRSPTAGELFF.

J is TRBJ1-5 and V is TRBV7-9; a weak D match, TRBD1 (6 bases). Per the germline V gene, CDR1 is SEHNR and CDR2 is FQNEAQ (reference sequence). With 5 bases removed from V and 6 bases from J, the gap between germline ends came to 17 bases. The CDR3 has 15 residues. The CDR3, as DNA: TGTGCCAGCAGCCTTAGCTGGGGGCCGGTTCAGCCCCAGCATTTT. Encoded protein: CASSLSWGPVQPQHF. Looking up the rest from reference TRBV7-9 and TRBJ1-5 gives the full variable domain: DTGVSQNPRHKITKRGQNVTFRCDPISEHNRLYWYRQTLGQGPEFLTYFQNEAQLEKSRLLSDRFSAERPKGSFSTLEIQRTEQGDSAMYLCASSLSWGPVQPQHFGDGTRLSIL.

This clonotype has a single count. This sequence joins TRBV7-8 and TRBJ1-5; D remains ambiguous. Germline CDR1 reads SGHVS; CDR2 reads FQNEAQ. CDR3 length: 15 residues. The germline V and J ends were trimmed by 1 base and 1 base, with 8 bases remaining between them. The CDR3 nucleotides read TGTGCCAGCAGCTTAGGGGCCAGGAGCAATCAGCCCCAGCATTTT. Translating gives CASSLGARSNQPQHF.

CDR3 region: CSATLWMGANVLTF. As DNA, the CDR3 is TGCAGTGCTACCTTATGGATGGGGGCCAACGTCCTGACTTTC. The chain recombines TRBV20-1 with TRBJ2-6; D remains ambiguous. This CDR3 contains 14 residues. Trimming removed 4 bases from V and 4 bases from J, with 11 bases in between. Germline V gives CDR1 DFQATT, CDR2 SNEGSKA (reference sequence).

This clonotype was counted between two and nine times. This rearrangement joins TRBV30 to TRBJ2-7; D is possibly TRBD1 (5 bases). The V end lost 2 bases, the J end lost 0 bases, and 17 bases lay between the germline ends. Germline-derived CDR1 and CDR2 are GTSNPN and SVGIG (reference sequence). CDR3 length: 16 residues. CDR3 sequence: CAWSRPQGDSSYEQYF. The DNA of the CDR3 is TGTGCCTGGAGTCGTCCTCAAGGGGATAGCTCCTACGAGCAGTACTTC.

This chain uses TRBV10-1 with TRBJ2-2; D gene ambiguous. This CDR3 region has 13 residues. Trimming pared 6 bases from V and 3 bases from J, leaving 8 bases between. Germline CDR1 is WNHNN and CDR2 is SYGVQD (reference sequence). CDR3 residues: CASSESDTGELFF. CDR3 nucleotides: TGCGCCAGCAGCGAATCGGACACCGGGGAGCTGTTTTTT.

The chain recombines TRBV19 with TRBJ2-3, with a possible D match to TRBD2 (5 bases). Germline CDR1 and CDR2: LNHDA and SQIVND (reference sequence). The V end was cut by 3 bases, the J end by 0 bases, with 13 bases between. CDR3 length: 16 amino acids. CDR3 DNA: TGTGCCAGTAGTATGCCCCGGGGTTCTAGCACAGATACGCAGTATTTT. Protein sequence: CASSMPRGSSTDTQYF.

With regard to this clonotype: An end of the junction differs from the germline gene, which may be a read error. This chain joins TRBV7-9 and TRBJ2-1; 9 bases fit TRBD2. This CDR3 is 14 amino acids long. Germline CDR1 SEHNR, CDR2 FQNEAQ (reference sequence). CDR3 bases: TGTGCCACCAGCATAGGACTAGCGCCTAGCGGGCAGTTCTTC. Its translation is CATSIGLAPSGQFF.